Below are 9 T cell receptor beta chains sequenced from a single sample in a study of blood T cell repertoires in COVID-19. Assay used: immunoSEQ multiplex PCR; TCRdb lists only in-frame clones, some missing. The sample records 250,000 to 300,000 clones, roughly nine tenths being singletons. Input material: peripheral blood. The receptors derive from a woman aged 30 to 39 with COVID-19, enrolled during active disease.

The chain combines TRBV7-2 with TRBJ2-3, with D possibly being TRBD2 (5 bases). CDR3 size: 12 residues. Per the germline V gene, CDR1 is SGHTA and CDR2 is FQGNSA. With 4 bases removed from V and 6 bases from J, the gap between germline ends came to 8 bases. This CDR3 reads CASSSTGDTQYF. CDR3 coding DNA: TGTGCCAGCAGCTCAACGGGGGATACGCAGTATTTT.

The V call is TRBV5-4, the J call TRBJ2-2; D remains ambiguous. The CDR3 spans 11 residues. The V gene lost 5 bases and the J gene lost 6 bases, with 5 bases spanning the gap. Germline V lookup: CDR1 SGHNT, CDR2 YYREEE (reference sequence). CDR3 sequence: CASSLSGELFF. CDR3 nucleotides: TGTGCCAGCAGTCTATCCGGGGAGCTGTTTTTT.

The DNA of the CDR3 is TGTGCCAGTAGTATAGACTCCGCGGGCGGACCCTACGAGCAGTACTTC. This translates into CASSIDSAGGPYEQYF. The chain recombines TRBV19 with TRBJ2-7; possible D gene TRBD2, 5 bases. The length of the CDR3 is 16 residues. The V end lost 0 bases, the J end lost 2 bases, and 14 bases lay between the germline ends. The germline V gene has CDR1 LNHDA and CDR2 SQIVND (reference sequence).

The gene calls are TRBV2 and TRBJ1-3, with 8 bases lining up with TRBD1. Germline V gene sequence: CDR1 SNHLY, CDR2 FYNNEI. Trimming at V came to 9 bases and at J to 3 bases, leaving 7 bases not matched to a gene. The CDR3 is 14 amino acids. CDR3 loop: CARFGTGLGNTIYF. As DNA, the CDR3 is TGTGCCAGATTCGGGACAGGCCTTGGAAACACCATATATTTT.

The chain carries TRBV7-8 and TRBJ2-5; TRBD2 matches at 10 bases. With 2 bases clipped from V and 3 bases from J, the junction kept 0 bases outside the gene matches. Germline loops: CDR1 SGHVS, CDR2 FQNEAQ. The CDR3 is 14 amino acids. The CDR3 loop is CASSLSGGEETQYF. The CDR3 region has the DNA TGTGCCAGCAGCTTAAGCGGGGGGGAAGAGACCCAGTACTTC.

This clone occurred once. V is TRBV27 and J is TRBJ2-5, with a weak D call TRBD1 (5 bases). V was trimmed by 3 bases and J by 5 bases, leaving 13 bases between them. The CDR3 extends over 14 amino acids. Germline V gives CDR1 MNHEY, CDR2 SMNVEV (reference sequence). The CDR3 DNA reads TGTGCCAGCAGTTTGTGGGCTAAGGGGGAGACCCAGTACTTC. This gives the protein CASSLWAKGETQYF.

CDR3 loop: CASSLSGGVTDTQYF. As DNA, the CDR3 is TGCGCCAGCAGCTTGTCCGGCGGGGTGACAGATACGCAGTATTTT. V and J are TRBV5-1 and TRBJ2-3; the D gene is possibly TRBD2 (6 bases). The V end lost 1 base, the J end lost 3 bases, and 12 bases lay between the germline ends. Germline CDR1 and CDR2: SGHRS and YFSETQ. The CDR3 totals 15 residues. The whole variable domain, remainder taken from reference TRBV5-1 and TRBJ2-3, is KAGVTQTPRYLIKTRGQQVTLSCSPISGHRSVSWYQQTPGQGLQFLFEYFSETQRNKGNFPGRFSGRQFSNSRSEMNVSTLELGDSALYLCASSLSGGVTDTQYFGPGTRLTVL.

The J gene is TRBJ2-1, the V gene TRBV19; D perhaps matches TRBD1 (5 bases). V shed 1 base and J shed 10 bases, with 17 bases lying between them. The V gene's germline CDR1 is LNHDA and CDR2 SQIVND (reference sequence). The CDR3 runs 15 residues. The CDR3 DNA follows: TGTGCCAGTAGTATAGGGACAAACTCGTTAAGCGAGCAGTTCTTC. Translation: CASSIGTNSLSEQFF. The full variable domain, rest sourced from reference TRBV19 and TRBJ2-1, is DGGITQSPKYLFRKEGQNVTLSCEQNLNHDAMYWYRQDPGQGLRLIYYSQIVNDFQKGDIAEGYSVSREKKESFPLTVTSAQKNPTAFYLCASSIGTNSLSEQFFGPGTRLTVL.

This chain connects TRBV6-4 to TRBJ1-1, with 7 bases matching TRBD1. V trimming: 2 bases; J trimming: 7 bases; junction bases outside the gene matches: 7. The CDR3 spans 14 residues. Germline values: CDR1 MRHNA, CDR2 SNTAGT. CDR3 nucleotides: TGTGCCAGCAGTGACCGGGACAGACATCGTGAAGCTTTCTTT. Amino acids: CASSDRDRHREAFF.